Listed below are T cell receptor beta chains from one sample, sequenced in a study of blood T cell repertoires in COVID-19. Generated by immunoSEQ multiplex PCR, the TCRdb table keeps only in-frame clones and is missing some. The repertoire includes a few hundred thousand clones, about 88% of them detected once, and around 3% sits in the top ten. The specimen sequenced was peripheral blood. The receptors were sampled from a man aged 55-75 years with acute or convalescent COVID-19. Each CDR3 is given with its conserved first and last residue. A D gene is named only where the DNA matches it firmly. The size field is filled for only some rows; it gives once, few, many or a size class.

v_gene: TRBV5-1; abundance: -; d_gene: TRBD1; j_gene: TRBJ1-2; CDR3nt: TGCGCCAGCAGCCCACGGGACAGGGGGGATACTTACTATGGCTACACCTTC; CDR3aa: CASSPRDRGDTYYGYTF
v_gene: TRBV28; abundance: -; d_gene: -; j_gene: TRBJ1-5; CDR3nt: TGTGCCAGCAGAGTGGGGCTCCTTAGCAATCAGCCCCAGCATTTT; CDR3aa: CASRVGLLSNQPQHF
v_gene: TRBV11-3; abundance: -; d_gene: -; j_gene: TRBJ2-7; CDR3nt: TGTGCCAGCAGCGCAGCCGGCAGGGAAGGGGAGCAGTACTTC; CDR3aa: CASSAAGREGEQYF
v_gene: TRBV6-5; abundance: -; d_gene: TRBD1; j_gene: TRBJ1-5; CDR3nt: TGTGCCAGCAGACGACAGGGGGGTAGCAATCAGCCCCAGCATTTT; CDR3aa: CASRRQGGSNQPQHF
v_gene: TRBV6-5; abundance: many; d_gene: -; j_gene: TRBJ1-1; CDR3nt: TGTGCCAGCAGTCGGACAGCAACGAACACTGAAGCTTTCTTT; CDR3aa: CASSRTATNTEAFF
v_gene: TRBV28; abundance: -; d_gene: -; j_gene: TRBJ1-1; CDR3nt: TGTGCCAGCAGAACAGGTGGGGGCCTCACTGAAGCTTTCTTT; CDR3aa: CASRTGGGLTEAFF
v_gene: TRBV6-2/TRBV6-3; abundance: -; d_gene: -; j_gene: TRBJ1-1; CDR3nt: TGTGCCAGCAGTTACTTGCAGGGGAACACTGAAGCTTTCTTT; CDR3aa: CASSYLQGNTEAFF
v_gene: TRBV7-9; abundance: -; d_gene: TRBD1; j_gene: TRBJ2-1; CDR3nt: TGTGCCAGCAGCCTGGGACAGGGAAAGAAGGAGGGTTTGGGTGAGCAGTTCTTC; CDR3aa: CASSLGQGKKEGLGEQFF
v_gene: TRBV6-6; abundance: -; d_gene: -; j_gene: TRBJ2-3; CDR3nt: TGTGCCAGCAGCTCGGGAGATACGCAGTATTTT; CDR3aa: CASSSGDTQYF
v_gene: TRBV3-1/TRBV3-2; abundance: -; d_gene: TRBD2; j_gene: TRBJ2-5; CDR3nt: TGTGCCAGCAGCCAAGATGCGGGAGGCGAGACCCAGTACTTC; CDR3aa: CASSQDAGGETQYF
v_gene: TRBV10-2; abundance: -; d_gene: TRBD2; j_gene: TRBJ2-3; CDR3nt: TGCGCCAGCATAGGGGCTAGCGGGGGGCCTTCTGATACGCAGTATTTT; CDR3aa: CASIGASGGPSDTQYF
v_gene: TRBV5-1; abundance: -; d_gene: -; j_gene: TRBJ1-1; CDR3nt: TGCGCCAGCAGCCCCAACGCTGGGACACCGAACACTGAAGCTTTCTTT; CDR3aa: CASSPNAGTPNTEAFF
v_gene: TRBV11-3; abundance: -; d_gene: TRBD2; j_gene: TRBJ2-7; CDR3nt: TGTGCCACCTCAGCCCCCGGGACTAGCGGGGGGGCACAGGGGGAGCAGTACTTC; CDR3aa: CATSAPGTSGGAQGEQYF
v_gene: TRBV18; abundance: -; d_gene: -; j_gene: TRBJ2-5; CDR3nt: TGTGCCAGCTCACCACCCCTTGAGACCCAGTACTTC; CDR3aa: CASSPPLETQYF
v_gene: TRBV4-2; abundance: -; d_gene: TRBD1; j_gene: TRBJ2-7; CDR3nt: TGTGCCAGCAGCCAAGTCAGTAGGGAATGGACAGGTCTCTCCTACGAGCAGTACTTC; CDR3aa: CASSQVSREWTGLSYEQYF
v_gene: TRBV19; abundance: -; d_gene: TRBD2; j_gene: TRBJ2-5; CDR3nt: TGTGCCAGTACTCGCGGGAGGGGCCAAGAGACCCAGTACTTC; CDR3aa: CASTRGRGQETQYF
v_gene: TRBV3-1/TRBV3-2; abundance: once; d_gene: TRBD1; j_gene: TRBJ1-1; CDR3nt: TGTGCCAGCAGCCGACAGGGCACTGAAGCTTTCTTT; CDR3aa: CASSRQGTEAFF
v_gene: TRBV18; abundance: -; d_gene: -; j_gene: TRBJ1-6; CDR3nt: TGTGCCAGCTCACCAGGAGAAAATTCACCCCTCCACTTT; CDR3aa: CASSPGENSPLHF
v_gene: TRBV5-1; abundance: -; d_gene: TRBD2; j_gene: TRBJ2-3; CDR3nt: TGCGCCAGCAGCTTGGAAGGTAGCGGGGGGTCGGATACGCAGTATTTT; CDR3aa: CASSLEGSGGSDTQYF
v_gene: TRBV19; abundance: once; d_gene: TRBD1; j_gene: TRBJ1-6; CDR3nt: TGTGCCAGTAGTATCCCCTTCGGACAGGGGGGACTCAATTCACCCCTCCACTTT; CDR3aa: CASSIPFGQGGLNSPLHF
v_gene: TRBV4-1; abundance: -; d_gene: -; j_gene: TRBJ2-1; CDR3nt: TGCGCCAGCAGCCAAGATTGGCCCAATGAGCAGTTCTTC; CDR3aa: CASSQDWPNEQFF
v_gene: TRBV11-3; abundance: -; d_gene: -; j_gene: TRBJ2-2; CDR3nt: TGTGCCAGCAGCTTAGCACAGGGCTCCGGGGAGCTGTTTTTT; CDR3aa: CASSLAQGSGELFF
v_gene: TRBV5-1; abundance: -; d_gene: TRBD2; j_gene: TRBJ2-1; CDR3nt: TGCGCCAGCAGCTACTATCCGGGACTAGCGGGGGACTACAATGAGCAGTTCTTC; CDR3aa: CASSYYPGLAGDYNEQFF
v_gene: TRBV7-2; abundance: few; d_gene: TRBD1; j_gene: TRBJ2-7; CDR3nt: TGTGCCAGCCTTAAACAGGGGTACGAGCAGTACTTC; CDR3aa: CASLKQGYEQYF
v_gene: TRBV5-1; abundance: -; d_gene: TRBD1; j_gene: TRBJ2-4; CDR3nt: TGCGCCAGCAGCTTGGCGACAGGGGGCAAAAACATTCAGTACTTC; CDR3aa: CASSLATGGKNIQYF
v_gene: TRBV27; abundance: -; d_gene: TRBD2; j_gene: TRBJ2-5; CDR3nt: TGTGCCAGCATTACACGGGGCGGGGGGCGACCAAGGCAAGAGACCCAGTACTTC; CDR3aa: CASITRGGGRPRQETQYF
v_gene: TRBV5-1; abundance: -; d_gene: -; j_gene: TRBJ1-1; CDR3nt: TGCGCCAGCAGCTTGGCCGGACAGAACACTGAAGCTTTCTTT; CDR3aa: CASSLAGQNTEAFF
v_gene: TRBV3-1/TRBV3-2; abundance: -; d_gene: -; j_gene: TRBJ2-5; CDR3nt: TGTGCCAGCAGCCCTTATGCAGATGGGACCCAGTACTTC; CDR3aa: CASSPYADGTQYF
v_gene: TRBV14; abundance: -; d_gene: TRBD1; j_gene: TRBJ2-7; CDR3nt: TGTGCCAGCAGCCACCCGGGACAGGAAACCTACGAGCAGTACTTC; CDR3aa: CASSHPGQETYEQYF
v_gene: TRBV15; abundance: -; d_gene: -; j_gene: TRBJ1-2; CDR3nt: TGTGCCACCAGCAGAGATTGGGGTGGTGGGGGCGCGAACTATGGCTACACCTTC; CDR3aa: CATSRDWGGGGANYGYTF
v_gene: TRBV9; abundance: -; d_gene: -; j_gene: TRBJ2-5; CDR3nt: TGTGCCAGCAGCGTAGGATCGCCAGGGCCAGAGACCCAGTACTTC; CDR3aa: CASSVGSPGPETQYF
v_gene: TRBV6-6; abundance: few; d_gene: -; j_gene: TRBJ1-4; CDR3nt: TGTGCCAGCAGTTACACCGGGGAGGGCGAAAAACTGTTTTTT; CDR3aa: CASSYTGEGEKLFF
v_gene: TRBV18; abundance: -; d_gene: TRBD1; j_gene: TRBJ1-1; CDR3nt: TGTGCCAGCTCGACAGGGATGAACACTGAAGCTTTCTTT; CDR3aa: CASSTGMNTEAFF
v_gene: TRBV15; abundance: -; d_gene: TRBD1; j_gene: TRBJ2-7; CDR3nt: TGTGCCACCAGCAGGGACAGGGGAGGTTGGGAGCAGTACTTC; CDR3aa: CATSRDRGGWEQYF
v_gene: TRBV19; abundance: -; d_gene: TRBD1; j_gene: TRBJ1-2; CDR3nt: TGTGCCAGTAGCCGGCGTGAACAGGGGACAACTAACTATGGCTACACCTTC; CDR3aa: CASSRREQGTTNYGYTF
v_gene: TRBV5-1; abundance: -; d_gene: -; j_gene: TRBJ2-6; CDR3nt: TGCGCCAGCAGCTTGCCCCACGGGACAGGGGCCAACGTCCTGACTTTC; CDR3aa: CASSLPHGTGANVLTF
v_gene: TRBV5-1; abundance: -; d_gene: TRBD1; j_gene: TRBJ2-5; CDR3nt: TGCGCCAGCAGCTTGCGTTCAGGGGGCGGTCAAGAGACCCAGTACTTC; CDR3aa: CASSLRSGGGQETQYF
v_gene: TRBV5-5; abundance: -; d_gene: TRBD1; j_gene: TRBJ1-2; CDR3nt: TGTGCCAGCAGCTTGCACAGGGGATCCTATGGCTACACCTTC; CDR3aa: CASSLHRGSYGYTF
v_gene: TRBV10-1; abundance: many; d_gene: -; j_gene: TRBJ1-3; CDR3nt: TGCGCCAGCACGGGGAGCATTTCTGGAAACACCATATATTTT; CDR3aa: CASTGSISGNTIYF
v_gene: TRBV7-9; abundance: -; d_gene: -; j_gene: TRBJ1-6; CDR3nt: TGTGCCAGCAGCTCAGGGACACCATCGCATCATAATTCACCCCTCCACTTT; CDR3aa: CASSSGTPSHHNSPLHF
v_gene: TRBV6-1; abundance: -; d_gene: -; j_gene: TRBJ2-7; CDR3nt: TGTGCCAGCAGTGAAGCCCAGGGACAAGTTTTGGAGCAGTACTTC; CDR3aa: CASSEAQGQVLEQYF